This T cell receptor (beta chain) appears in the sequencing data of a study of shared clonotypes between healthy human individuals (dated by TCRdb to the early 2020s). Broadly, across the study: The cohort comprised a couple of women and a few men aged 18 to 49 years. Per donor, three plates each were used for CD4 naive and CD4 memory, two for CD8 naive, and one for CD8 memory. To estimate repertoire size and how much clonotypes are shared between individuals, the study performed deep sequencing of blood TCR repertoires from five healthy adults. Different laboratories and diverse techniques were used to prepare libraries and sequence TCR repertoires, to increase sequencing depth and limit assay-specific biases. Each donor's leukapheresis produced roughly between roughly 0.9 and 8.9 billion PBMCs.

Regarding this clone: Its antigen target is currently unknown. No qualities accompany the bases; no much larger clone lies one base away.

TCR CDR3 regions were amplified from genomic DNA by multiplex PCR using the deep immunoSEQ assay. For each cell subset, the extracted genomic DNA was distributed evenly across all wells of several immunoSEQ 96-well plates, and each plate served as one replicate. For sorted subsets, 150 to 250 ng of genomic DNA, equivalent to roughly 30,000 T cell genomes, went into each replicate PCR. The purified libraries were quantified using a Qubit 3.0 fluorometer, sized with a Bioanalyzer 2100, and then quantified again using the KAPA Library Quantification kit. A separate single-read 150-cycle Illumina NextSeq 550 flow cell was used to sequence each immunoSEQ 96-well plate. Per the source publication's procedure: The immunoSEQ output contained only junctional sequences without quality scores, so filtering could not match that applied to full-length reads. Sequences were annotated with PyIR, a Python wrapper for IgBLAST v1.9, and V/J genes and CDR3 were assigned using IMGT germline references. Reads were removed for weak V/J assignments (E-value above 1e-6), missing CDR3, stop codons, out-of-frame junctions, or ambiguous translated residues. A V3J clonotype was defined by an identical inferred V gene, J gene, and CDR3 amino acid sequence. Percentage overlap between repertoires was calculated by dividing the number of shared unique clonotypes by the size of the smaller repertoire. Three approaches were used to assess repertoire richness: RTK rarefaction, the Chao1 estimator, and Recon v2.1 estimates of unobserved clonotypes. For all TCRbeta clonotypes obtained by the gDNA method from a few donors, generation probabilities were computed with OLGA. Sourced from immuneACCESS, this table was stored by TCRdb with only in-frame sequences that have V and J called. A share of the clones is absent; for the studies checked, an unresolved V gene accounts for under half, and the remainder has no known explanation. V, J and clone size reflect that table, while D and trimming were determined from the DNA. The sample table lists some 300,000 clones, more than 60% of them with a count of one. The ten most abundant clones make up 8.5% to 12% of the sample.

Donors were healthy HIV-negative adults with no recently reported acute infections or vaccinations. Every donor was a Caucasian adult residing in Nashville, Tennessee, USA. CD4+ T cells were enriched by magnetic negative selection; naive cells were then positively selected on CD45RA, and the negative fraction formed the memory subset. Blood was obtained by leukapheresis, after which PBMCs were separated by Ficoll-Histopaque density gradient centrifugation and cryopreserved in liquid nitrogen vapor phase. Analytical flow cytometry was used to check the purity and quantity of every magnetically sorted T cell population. Each sorted fraction had its genomic DNA isolated and then quantified by UV absorbance on a Nanodrop 2000c. General findings and caveats noted by the study authors: Naive subsets generally had larger estimated clonotype richness than memory subsets. Rarefaction of sorted-subset datasets indicated incomplete sequencing despite the large sequencing depth. Higher generation probabilities were observed for clonotypes shared by all four sorted-subset donors than for non-shared clonotypes. Sharing across a few donors was observed for approximately 5% of naive CD4, over 3% of naive CD8, over 2% of memory CD4, and roughly 0.4% of memory CD8 clonotypes. Sampling was limited to blood, and TCR repertoires in tissue likely differ from TCR repertoires in blood. Pairwise subsampling led to the expectation that sequencing depth would affect the degree of clonotype sharing among donors. Because the study included only a small number of donors, the genetic and exposure-history diversity represented was limited.

The clonotype was recovered from a man aged 25 to 40 in good health. Material: memory CD4+ T cells sorted from blood. This specimen's cell subset or site label, per the study, means: CD45RA-negative fraction.

The CDR3 region: CAIREQGSGSYNEQFF. The nucleotide sequence is TGTGCCATCAGGGAACAGGGGTCGGGCTCCTACAATGAGCAGTTCTTC. This sequence uses TRBV10-3 and TRBJ2-1, with 7 middle bases fitting TRBD1. V ends up 6 bases short and J 0 bases short, with an unmatched junction base count of 8. The germline V gene encodes CDR1 ENHRY and CDR2 SYGVKD. Measured from the cysteine to the phenylalanine, the CDR3 is 16 residues long. The entry retains the CDR3 DNA only, 48 bases that are in frame from base 1.